What follows describes a single TCR beta chain. Its antigen is not identified. Clones were sequenced by immunoSEQ multiplex PCR, and TCRdb holds only the in-frame ones, with some missing. The data hold some 15,000 clones, with 70% to 90% observed a single time. V lost 8 bases to trimming and J lost 7 bases, with 20 bases between them. This CDR3 is 14 amino acids long. CDR1 is SNHLY, CDR2 FYNNEI, per germline. This specimen belongs to a study of lymphopenia after photon versus proton radiotherapy. Study-wide results and limits: In patients who died, overall survival fell as post-nadir TCR diversity dropped more. Proton therapy kept repertoires fairly stable, unlike photons, which gained effector/memory cells. Oligoclonal CD8+ Temra expansion after nadir drove photon patients' diversity drop.

The material was peripheral blood, obtained from a patient treated with proton-based radiotherapy. The chain uses TRBV2 and TRBJ1-2, with D hard to call. The origin of this receptor is a woman in her sixties or seventies with cholangiocarcinoma. Some clones in this sample may be carry-over from other donors' samples. CDR3 sequence (DNA): TGTGCCAGCTCGCCTCGGGTCTCCATAGTTGGCTACACCTTC. This encodes CASSPRVSIVGYTF.